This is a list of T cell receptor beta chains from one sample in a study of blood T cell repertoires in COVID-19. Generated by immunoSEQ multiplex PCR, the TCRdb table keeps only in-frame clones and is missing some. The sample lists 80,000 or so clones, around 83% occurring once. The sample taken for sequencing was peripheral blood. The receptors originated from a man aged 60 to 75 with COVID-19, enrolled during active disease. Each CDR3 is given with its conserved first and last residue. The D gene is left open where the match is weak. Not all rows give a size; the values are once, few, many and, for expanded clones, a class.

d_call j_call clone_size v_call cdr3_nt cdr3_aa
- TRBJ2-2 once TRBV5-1 TGCGCCAGCAGCTCCGCCTACAGTACGAACACCGGGGAGCTGTTTTTT CASSSAYSTNTGELFF
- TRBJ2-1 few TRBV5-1 TGCGCCAGCAGCTTGGGCGGGAACTATGCCAATGAGCAGTTCTTC CASSLGGNYANEQFF
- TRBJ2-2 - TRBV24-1 TGTGCCACCAGTGATTTAGCGGCAGACATTTACACCGGGGAGCTGTTTTTT CATSDLAADIYTGELFF
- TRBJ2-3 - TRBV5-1 TGCGCCAGCAGCTCCTCGGTGGATACGCAGTATTTT CASSSSVDTQYF
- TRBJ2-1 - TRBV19 TGTGCCAGTAGTATGAGCCAGGGCGGTTATACTGAGCAGTTCTTC CASSMSQGGYTEQFF
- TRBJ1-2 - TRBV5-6 TGTGCCAGCAGCTTCCGGGACACTCATAGGTCTAGCTATGGCTACACCTTC CASSFRDTHRSSYGYTF
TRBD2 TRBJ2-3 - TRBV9 TGTGCCAGCAGCGATAGCGGGGGGCAGGGAGATACGCAGTATTTT CASSDSGGQGDTQYF
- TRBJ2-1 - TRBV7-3 TGTGCCAGCAGTCCGTCGGGGAACTACAATGAGCAGTTCTTC CASSPSGNYNEQFF
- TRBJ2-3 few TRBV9 TGTGCCAGCAGCGTAGGGCCAATTCATCTAGATACGCAGTATTTT CASSVGPIHLDTQYF
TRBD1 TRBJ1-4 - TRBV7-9 TGTGCCAGCAGCTTACCGGGACAGGGTTTAGTTAGACTGTTTTTT CASSLPGQGLVRLFF
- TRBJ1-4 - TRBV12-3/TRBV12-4 TGTGCCAGCAGTTTAAATCAGGGTGAAAAACTGTTTTTT CASSLNQGEKLFF
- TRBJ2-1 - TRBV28 TGTGCCAGCAGTTTAGACGGGGGCAATGAGCAGTTCTTC CASSLDGGNEQFF
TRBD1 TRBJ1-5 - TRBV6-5 TGTGCCGGCACTAAGACAGGGCGGGAAAATCAGCCCCAGCATTTT CAGTKTGRENQPQHF
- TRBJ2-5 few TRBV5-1 TGCGCCAGCAGCGTACAGGAAGAGGAGACCCAGTACTTC CASSVQEEETQYF
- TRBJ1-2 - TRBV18 TGTGCCAGCTCACCCTTCGGACAGTCCGGCTACACCTTC CASSPFGQSGYTF
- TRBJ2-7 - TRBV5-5 TGTGCCAGCAGCTTGGGGCCCGATACCTACGAGCAGTACTTC CASSLGPDTYEQYF
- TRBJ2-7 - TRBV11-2 TGTGCCAGCAGCCCTATATCCAGGGTCCGACATGCCTACGAGCAGTACTTC CASSPISRVRHAYEQYF
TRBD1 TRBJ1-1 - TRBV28 TGTGCCAGCTACGGACAGGTGAACACTGAAGCTTTCTTT CASYGQVNTEAFF
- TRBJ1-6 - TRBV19 TGTGCCAGTAGTCCAGGGCCCGGCGGGGCACCCCTCCACTTT CASSPGPGGAPLHF
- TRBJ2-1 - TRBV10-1 TGCGCCAGCAGTGTCGGAGTTTACAATGAGCAGTTCTTC CASSVGVYNEQFF
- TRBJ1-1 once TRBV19 TGTGCCAGTAATTTCGGCCCCCCGGGCACTGAAGCTTTCTTT CASNFGPPGTEAFF
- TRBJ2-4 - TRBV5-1 TGCGCCAGCAGCTCCGGGGAAAACATTCAGTACTTC CASSSGENIQYF
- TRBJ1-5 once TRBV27 TGTGCCAGCGGCCGTCGTGGTCAGCCCCAGCATTTT CASGRRGQPQHF
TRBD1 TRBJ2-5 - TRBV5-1 TGCGCCAGCAGACTTGTCCAGGGGGCAGAGACCCAGTACTTC CASRLVQGAETQYF
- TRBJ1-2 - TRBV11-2 TGTGCCAGCAGCCCCATGTACGGCTATGGCTACACCTTC CASSPMYGYGYTF
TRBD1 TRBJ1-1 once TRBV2 TGTGCCAGTTCCAAAATCGGACAGGGAATCGGGACTGAAGCTTTCTTT CASSKIGQGIGTEAFF
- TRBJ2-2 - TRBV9 TGTGCCAGCAGCGTAGCGGGAAGTGGGGAGCTGTTTTTT CASSVAGSGELFF
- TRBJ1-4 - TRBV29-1 TGCAGCGCCTCCCCGGGGGGTTCAACTAATGAAAAACTGTTTTTT CSASPGGSTNEKLFF
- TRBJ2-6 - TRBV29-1 TGCAGCGTCCAGAACTCTGGGGCCAACGTCCTGACTTTC CSVQNSGANVLTF
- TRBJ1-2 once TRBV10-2 TGCGCCAGCAGTGAGTCTAAGAGCTATGGCTACACCTTC CASSESKSYGYTF
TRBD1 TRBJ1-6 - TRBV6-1 TGTGCCAGCAGTGAAGCTGAGAGGGGGCAGTCACCCCTCCACTTT CASSEAERGQSPLHF